This entry lists 19 T cell receptor beta chains sequenced from one sample in a study of technical replicates of blood from several donors. The table came from immunoSEQ multiplex PCR; TCRdb's copy has only in-frame clones and leaves some out. The sample has around 79,000 clones, roughly 94% seen once. The sequencing sample was made of T cells isolated from PBMCs. The receptors stem from a human donor in good health.

This clone was recorded only once. The gene calls are TRBV28 and TRBJ1-2, with D unresolved. The CDR3 covers 13 residues. In germline, CDR1 is MDHEN, CDR2 SYDVKM. Trimming stripped 5 bases from V and 5 bases from J, with 12 bases between. DNA of the CDR3: TGTGCCAGCAGTATGTCGGACTTTTATGGCTACACCTTC. It translates to CASSMSDFYGYTF.

The chain carries TRBV6-5 and TRBJ1-3; the D is unclear. The CDR3 sequence is 14 residues long. Germline assignment: CDR1 MNHEY and CDR2 SVGAGI. Trimming removed 8 bases at V and 4 bases at J, with 15 bases between. This CDR3 is CASGLRGYGNTIYF. The CDR3 DNA follows: TGTGCCAGCGGACTACGTGGTTACGGAAACACCATATATTTT.

This chain connects TRBV7-3 to TRBJ2-1; tentative D call: TRBD1 (6 bases). Trimming shortened V by 3 bases and J by 5 bases, and 20 bases separated the two germline ends. The CDR3 has 17 residues. Germline V gene data show CDR1 as SGHTA and CDR2 as FQGTGA. CDR3 sequence: CASSFPLDRPGNNEQFF. The CDR3 DNA sequence: TGTGCCAGCAGCTTCCCCTTAGACAGGCCAGGTAACAATGAGCAGTTCTTC.

This clone was detected only a few times. The chain combines TRBV19 with TRBJ1-5, with D possibly matching TRBD1 (6 bases). Trimming removed 5 bases from V and 0 bases from J, with 11 bases in between. This CDR3 contains 15 residues. CDR1 is LNHDA and CDR2 is SQIVND in the germline V gene (reference sequence). CDR3 amino acids: CASSSIRGSNQPQHF. The CDR3 DNA is TGTGCCAGTAGTTCCATCAGGGGTAGCAATCAGCCCCAGCATTTT.

This clone has just one count. The V call is TRBV9, the J call TRBJ2-5, with TRBD2 identical over 8 bases. From germline, CDR1 is SGDLS and CDR2 YYNGEE. This CDR3 has 14 residues. V was clipped by 4 bases and J by 4 bases; unmatched bases: 6. The CDR3 DNA sequence: TGTGCCAGCAGCCCCAGCGGGAGAGGAGAGACCCAGTACTTC. Encoded protein: CASSPSGRGETQYF. Full variable domain (outside the CDR3, taken from reference TRBV9 and TRBJ2-5): DSGVTQTPKHLITATGQRVTLRCSPRSGDLSVYWYQQSLDQGLQFLIQYYNGEERAKGNILERFSAQQFPDLHSELNLSSLELGDSALYFCASSPSGRGETQYFGPGTRLLVL.

The gene calls are TRBV27 and TRBJ2-3; maybe TRBD1 (5 bases). Germline CDR1 and CDR2: MNHEY and SMNVEV (reference sequence). Trimming shortened V by 8 bases and J by 2 bases, and 11 bases separated the two germline ends. The CDR3 extends over 13 amino acids. CDR3 loop: CASWGRPTDTQYF. CDR3 DNA sequence: TGTGCCAGCTGGGGCAGACCCACAGATACGCAGTATTTT.

The V call is TRBV6-5, the J call TRBJ2-1; 7 nucleotides line up with TRBD2. Per germline, CDR1 MNHEY and CDR2 SVGAGI. V lost 0 bases to trimming and J lost 2 bases; unmatched junction nucleotides: 4. The CDR3 totals 16 residues. CDR3 coding DNA: TGTGCCAGCAGTTACTCGATAGGACTAGCCTACAATGAGCAGTTCTTC. This gives the protein CASSYSIGLAYNEQFF.

The chain uses TRBV19 and TRBJ2-1; D gene unclear. This CDR3 region has 13 residues. Germline V lookup: CDR1 LNHDA, CDR2 SQIVND (reference sequence). Trimming removed 3 bases at V and 3 bases at J, with 6 bases between. The CDR3 here is CASSIFGYNEQFF. As DNA, the CDR3 is TGTGCCAGTAGTATCTTCGGCTACAATGAGCAGTTCTTC.

V and J are TRBV5-1 and TRBJ2-7; 9 nucleotides line up with TRBD1. Germline CDR1 is SGHRS and CDR2 is YFSETQ. This CDR3 spans 14 amino acids. The J segment lost 5 bases and the V segment lost 4 bases, leaving 7 bases of the junction unmatched. The CDR3 spells CASSPGQGFNEQYF. The CDR3 nucleotides are TGCGCCAGCAGCCCGGGACAGGGCTTTAACGAGCAGTACTTC.

The genes are TRBV4-1 and TRBJ2-5, with TRBD1 identical over 9 bases. V was clipped by 4 bases and J by 5 bases; unmatched bases: 14. The CDR3 sequence is 17 residues long. Per the germline V gene, CDR1 is MGHRA and CDR2 is YSYEKL. CDR3 sequence reads: CASSPFLPGQGRETQYF. The CDR3 DNA reads as TGCGCCAGCAGCCCATTCCTTCCGGGACAGGGTAGGGAGACCCAGTACTTC.

The chain links TRBV9 to TRBJ2-7; tentative D call: TRBD1 (5 bases). Germline CDR1 is SGDLS and CDR2 is YYNGEE. Trimming pared 0 bases from V and 4 bases from J, leaving 14 bases between. The length of the CDR3 is 15 residues. CDR3 amino acids: CASSVDGGPGYEQYF. The CDR3 DNA reads as TGTGCCAGCAGCGTAGATGGCGGTCCAGGGTACGAGCAGTACTTC.

The chain links TRBV5-4 to TRBJ2-7; TRBD1 matches at 7 bases. V lost 4 bases to trimming and J lost 0 bases; unmatched junction nucleotides: 10. Germline lookup yields CDR1 SGHNT and CDR2 YYREEE (reference sequence). The CDR3 spans 16 residues. In nucleotides, the CDR3 is TGTGCCAGCAGCCCCCCGGACAGGCGGAGCTCCTACGAGCAGTACTTC. Residues: CASSPPDRRSSYEQYF.

This rearrangement joins TRBV28 to TRBJ2-1, with 7 bases matching TRBD2. CDR3 length: 15 residues. J gave up 3 bases and V 7 bases, and 9 bases lay outside the gene matches. Germline-derived CDR1 and CDR2 are MDHEN and SYDVKM. CDR3 coding DNA: TGTGCCAGCATCCCAGCGGGAAGTAACTACAATGAGCAGTTCTTC. Protein: CASIPAGSNYNEQFF.

The CDR3 reads CASSPWTRDGYTF. The CDR3 DNA is TGTGCCAGCAGCCCCTGGACTAGGGATGGCTACACCTTC. This chain connects TRBV5-6 to TRBJ1-2; D remains ambiguous. V lost 4 bases to trimming and J lost 6 bases, with 13 bases between them. Per germline, CDR1 SGHDT and CDR2 YYEEEE. CDR3 length: 13 residues.

This chain uses TRBV7-3 with TRBJ2-7; 15 bases map to TRBD2. The CDR3 sequence is 18 residues long. Germline-derived CDR1 and CDR2 are SGHTA and FQGTGA. J gave up 3 bases and V 1 base, and 7 bases lay outside the gene matches. CDR3 loop: CASSLRGLAGGNVYEQYF. Written as DNA, the CDR3 is TGTGCCAGCAGCTTAAGGGGACTAGCGGGAGGCAATGTCTACGAGCAGTACTTC.

The chain carries TRBV28 and TRBJ1-1, with D perhaps TRBD1 (6 bases). The CDR3 is made up of 16 amino acids. Trimming removed 6 bases at V and 0 bases at J, with 17 bases between. CDR1 is MDHEN and CDR2 is SYDVKM in the germline V gene. CDR3 loop: CASSLDRRRMNTEAFF. The CDR3, as DNA: TGTGCCAGCAGCCTCGACAGGAGGCGAATGAACACTGAAGCTTTCTTT.

The chain recombines TRBV7-3 with TRBJ2-3; tentatively, D is TRBD1 (6 bases). The V gene lost 2 bases and the J gene lost 3 bases, with 12 bases spanning the gap. The CDR3 is 15 amino acids. CDR1 and CDR2 (germline): SGHTA, FQGTGA. The CDR3 nucleotides read TGTGCCAGCAGCTTATGGACAGCGCAGACAGATACGCAGTATTTT. Protein product: CASSLWTAQTDTQYF.

V gene TRBV6-5 combines with J gene TRBJ2-3, with 9 positions matching TRBD2. V dropped 1 base and J dropped 4; count of bases not matched to a gene: 6. The germline V gene has CDR1 MNHEY and CDR2 SVGAGI. The CDR3 contains 16 residues. The CDR3 nucleotides read TGTGCCAGCAGTTACTTCGGGACTAGCCTTGCAGATACGCAGTATTTT. Protein product: CASSYFGTSLADTQYF.

This clone was counted once. The J gene is TRBJ2-7, the V gene TRBV28; D is uncertain. This CDR3 contains 12 residues. Germline V gene sequence: CDR1 MDHEN, CDR2 SYDVKM. V was cut by 5 bases and J by 4 bases, with 9 bases left in between. CDR3 sequence reads: CASSNQFYEQYF. The CDR3 DNA reads as TGTGCCAGCAGTAACCAGTTTTACGAGCAGTACTTC.